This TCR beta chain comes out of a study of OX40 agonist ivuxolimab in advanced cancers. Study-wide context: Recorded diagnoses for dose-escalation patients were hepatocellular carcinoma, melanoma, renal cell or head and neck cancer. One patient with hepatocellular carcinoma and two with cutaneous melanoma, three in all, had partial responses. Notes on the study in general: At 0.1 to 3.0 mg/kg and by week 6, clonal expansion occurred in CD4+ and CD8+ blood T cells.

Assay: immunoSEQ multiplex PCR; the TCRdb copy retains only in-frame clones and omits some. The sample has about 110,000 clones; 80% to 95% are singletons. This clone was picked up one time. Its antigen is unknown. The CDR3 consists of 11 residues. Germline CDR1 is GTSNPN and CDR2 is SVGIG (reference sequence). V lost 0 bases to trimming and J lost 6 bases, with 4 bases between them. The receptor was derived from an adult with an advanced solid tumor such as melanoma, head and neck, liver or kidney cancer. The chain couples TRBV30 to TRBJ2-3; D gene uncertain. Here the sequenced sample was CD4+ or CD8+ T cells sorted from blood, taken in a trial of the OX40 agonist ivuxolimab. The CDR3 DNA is TGTGCCTGGAGTGTAGTTGATACGCAGTATTTT. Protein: CAWSVVDTQYF.